Following are 5 T cell receptor beta chains from one sample sequenced in a study of T cells in localized non-small cell lung cancer. TCRdb's table, derived via immunoSEQ multiplex PCR, lists solely in-frame clones and lacks some. Of about 46,000 clones listed, 81% are singletons. The sample consisted of peripheral blood mononuclear cells, taken before any cancer treatment. The receptors derive from a man aged 35-75 years with stage III lung adenocarcinoma.

The chain couples TRBV19 to TRBJ1-4; TRBD1 matches at 7 bases. Germline V gene lookup returns CDR1 LNHDA and CDR2 SQIVND (reference sequence). This CDR3 is built from 18 residues. The V gene end was trimmed by 0 bases and the J gene end by 4 bases; junction bases not matched to a gene: 11. The CDR3, as DNA: TGTGCCAGTAGTATAGAATTCACCGGGACAGCGTTTAATGAAAAACTGTTTTTT. This translates into CASSIEFTGTAFNEKLFF. Full variable domain (rest looked up from reference TRBV19 and TRBJ1-4): DGGITQSPKYLFRKEGQNVTLSCEQNLNHDAMYWYRQDPGQGLRLIYYSQIVNDFQKGDIAEGYSVSREKKESFPLTVTSAQKNPTAFYLCASSIEFTGTAFNEKLFFGSGTQLSVL.

The V gene is TRBV2, the J gene TRBJ2-7, with D possibly TRBD1 on 6 matching bases. This CDR3 spans 15 amino acids. Germline CDR1 SNHLY, CDR2 FYNNEI. Deletions cut 5 bases from V and 1 base from J, with 15 bases between. The CDR3 bases are TGTGCCAGCAGTTATGGGGTAGGGGGATCCTACGAGCAGTACTTC. This gives the protein CASSYGVGGSYEQYF.

CDR3 DNA: TGTGCCAGCAGCTTGGGAGAGGACACTGAAGCTTTCTTT. It translates to CASSLGEDTEAFF. J is TRBJ1-1 and V is TRBV5-4; D not certain. Trimming took 0 bases from V and 3 from J, leaving 6 bases between them. The CDR3 is made up of 13 amino acids. The germline gives CDR1 SGHNT, CDR2 YYREEE (reference sequence).

This clone was counted once. The genes are TRBV18 and TRBJ1-1; the match to TRBD1 covers 8 bases. The CDR3 length is 17 residues. Germline CDR1 KGHSH, CDR2 LQKENI. With V trimmed by 4 bases and J by 3 bases, 13 bases remained unmatched. The DNA for the CDR3 is TGTGCCAGCTCACGACAACCGACGGGACAGGCAGACACTGAAGCTTTCTTT. Encoded protein: CASSRQPTGQADTEAFF.

This clone was recorded once. The chain recombines TRBV5-4 with TRBJ2-7, with TRBD2 identical over 8 bases. The V gene's germline CDR1 is SGHNT and CDR2 YYREEE (reference sequence). This CDR3 is built from 15 residues. V lost 4 bases, J lost 4 bases, and 10 bases stayed unmatched. The CDR3: CASSPRASGGYEQYF. The CDR3 DNA is TGTGCCAGCAGCCCTCGGGCCAGCGGGGGTTACGAGCAGTACTTC. Based on the CDR3 plus reference TRBV5-4 and TRBJ2-7, the full variable domain is ETGVTQSPTHLIKTRGQQVTLRCSSQSGHNTVSWYQQALGQGPQFIFQYYREEENGRGNFPPRFSGLQFPNYSSELNVNALELDDSALYLCASSPRASGGYEQYFGPGTRLTVT.